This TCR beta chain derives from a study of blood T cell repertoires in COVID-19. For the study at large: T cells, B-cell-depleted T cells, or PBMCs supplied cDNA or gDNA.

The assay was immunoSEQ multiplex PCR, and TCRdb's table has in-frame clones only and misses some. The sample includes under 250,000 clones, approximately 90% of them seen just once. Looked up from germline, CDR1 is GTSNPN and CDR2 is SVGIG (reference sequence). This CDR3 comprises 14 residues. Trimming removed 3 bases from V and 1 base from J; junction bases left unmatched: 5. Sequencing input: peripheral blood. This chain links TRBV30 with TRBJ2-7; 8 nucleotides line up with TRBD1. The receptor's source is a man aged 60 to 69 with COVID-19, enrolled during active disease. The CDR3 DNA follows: TGTGCCTGGAGGAGGACAGGGACTTCCTACGAGCAGTACTTC. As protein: CAWRRTGTSYEQYF.